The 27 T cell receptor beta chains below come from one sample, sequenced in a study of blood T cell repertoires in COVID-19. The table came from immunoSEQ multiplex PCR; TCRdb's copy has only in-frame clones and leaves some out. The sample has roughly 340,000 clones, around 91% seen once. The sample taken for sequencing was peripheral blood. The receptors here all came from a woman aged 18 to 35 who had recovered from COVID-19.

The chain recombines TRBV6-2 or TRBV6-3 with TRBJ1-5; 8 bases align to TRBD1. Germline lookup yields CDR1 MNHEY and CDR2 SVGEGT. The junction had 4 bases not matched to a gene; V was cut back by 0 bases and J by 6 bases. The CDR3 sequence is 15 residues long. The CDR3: CASSYSPRGLQPQHF. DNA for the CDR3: TGTGCCAGCAGTTACTCCCCCAGGGGGCTTCAGCCCCAGCATTTT.

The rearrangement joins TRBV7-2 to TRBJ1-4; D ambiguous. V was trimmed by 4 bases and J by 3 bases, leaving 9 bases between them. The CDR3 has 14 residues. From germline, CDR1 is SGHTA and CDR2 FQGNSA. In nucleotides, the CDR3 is TGTGCCAGCAGCTCAACCGGGTCTAATGAAAAACTGTTTTTT. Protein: CASSSTGSNEKLFF.

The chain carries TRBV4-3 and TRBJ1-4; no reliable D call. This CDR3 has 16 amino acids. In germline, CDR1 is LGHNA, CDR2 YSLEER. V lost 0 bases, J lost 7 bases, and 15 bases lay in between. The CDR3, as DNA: TGCGCCAGCAGCCAAGATCCGAGGGTTCGAAGTGAAAAACTGTTTTTT. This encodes CASSQDPRVRSEKLFF.

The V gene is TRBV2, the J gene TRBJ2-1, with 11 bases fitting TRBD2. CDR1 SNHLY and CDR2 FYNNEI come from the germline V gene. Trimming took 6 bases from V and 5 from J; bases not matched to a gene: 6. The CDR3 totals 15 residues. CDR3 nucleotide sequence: TGTGCCAGCAGCCAGACTAGCGGGATCAACAATGAGCAGTTCTTC. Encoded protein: CASSQTSGINNEQFF.

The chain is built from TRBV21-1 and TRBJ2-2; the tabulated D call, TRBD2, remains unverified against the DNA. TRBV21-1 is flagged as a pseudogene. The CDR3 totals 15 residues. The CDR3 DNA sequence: TGTGCCAGCAGCCCTCCGAGGAGGAACACCGGGGAGCTGTTTTTT. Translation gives CASSPPRRNTGELFF.

In DNA, the CDR3 is TGTGCCAGCAGCTTAAGCCTAGCGGGAGGTTCCTACAATGAGCAGTTCTTC. Translation gives CASSLSLAGGSYNEQFF. V is TRBV11-3 and J is TRBJ2-1, with TRBD2 identical over 11 bases. Germline lookup yields CDR1 SGHNT and CDR2 YENEEA. The V gene end was trimmed by 2 bases and the J gene end by 1 base; junction bases not matched to a gene: 4. This CDR3 region has 17 residues.

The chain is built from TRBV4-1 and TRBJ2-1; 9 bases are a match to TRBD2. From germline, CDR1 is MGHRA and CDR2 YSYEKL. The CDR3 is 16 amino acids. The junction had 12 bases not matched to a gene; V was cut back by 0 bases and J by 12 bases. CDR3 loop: CASSQDGGRVSRGQFF. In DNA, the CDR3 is TGCGCCAGCAGCCAAGATGGCGGGAGGGTGTCTCGCGGGCAGTTCTTC.

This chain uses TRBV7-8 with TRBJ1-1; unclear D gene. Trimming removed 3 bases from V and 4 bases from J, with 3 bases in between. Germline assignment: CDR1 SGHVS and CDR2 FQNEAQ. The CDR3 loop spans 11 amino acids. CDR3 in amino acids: CASSFSTEAFF. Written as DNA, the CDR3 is TGTGCCAGCAGCTTCAGCACTGAAGCTTTCTTT. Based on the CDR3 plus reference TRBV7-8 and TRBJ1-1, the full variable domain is GAGVSQSPRYKVAKRGQDVALRCDPISGHVSLFWYQQALGQGPEFLTYFQNEAQLDKSGLPSDRFFAERPEGSVSTLKIQRTQQEDSAVYLCASSFSTEAFFGQGTRLTVV.

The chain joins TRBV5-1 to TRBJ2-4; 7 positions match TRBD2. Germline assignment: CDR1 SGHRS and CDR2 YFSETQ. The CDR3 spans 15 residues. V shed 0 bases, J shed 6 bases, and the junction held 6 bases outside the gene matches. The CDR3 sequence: CASSLGAGEGNIQYF. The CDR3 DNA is TGCGCCAGCAGCTTGGGGGCGGGGGAAGGAAACATTCAGTACTTC.

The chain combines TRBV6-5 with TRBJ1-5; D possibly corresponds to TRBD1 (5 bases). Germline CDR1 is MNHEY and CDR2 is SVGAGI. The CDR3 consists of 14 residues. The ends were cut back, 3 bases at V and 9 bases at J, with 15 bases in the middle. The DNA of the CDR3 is TGTGCCAGCAGTTATAGGACACGTGATGGGCCCCAGCATTTT. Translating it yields CASSYRTRDGPQHF.

CDR3 coding DNA: TGTGCCAGCAGCAGCGACAGCGAATTTAATGAAAAACTGTTTTTT. As protein: CASSSDSEFNEKLFF. V usage is TRBV5-4 and J usage is TRBJ1-4, with D possibly TRBD1 on 5 matching bases. V shed 4 bases and J shed 4 bases, with 14 bases lying between them. Germline V lookup: CDR1 SGHNT, CDR2 YYREEE (reference sequence). This CDR3 spans 15 amino acids.

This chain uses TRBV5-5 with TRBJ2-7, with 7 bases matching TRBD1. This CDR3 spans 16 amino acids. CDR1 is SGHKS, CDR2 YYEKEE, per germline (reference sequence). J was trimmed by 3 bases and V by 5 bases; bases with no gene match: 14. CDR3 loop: CASSHTGQSFNYEQYV. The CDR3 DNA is TGTGCCAGCAGTCATACGGGACAGAGTTTCAACTACGAGCAGTACGTC.

For the CDR3, the DNA is TGCGCCAGCAGCTGGGGGACTAGCGGCTCCTACAATGAGCAGTTCTTC. Translated, it gives CASSWGTSGSYNEQFF. V is TRBV5-1 and J is TRBJ2-1, with 11 bases aligning to TRBD2. The V and J ends lost 3 bases and 0 bases, in that order; junction bases with no gene match: 2. The CDR3 is made up of 16 amino acids. Germline V gene lookup returns CDR1 SGHRS and CDR2 YFSETQ. The full variable domain, its missing parts supplied by reference TRBV5-1 and TRBJ2-1, is KAGVTQTPRYLIKTRGQQVTLSCSPISGHRSVSWYQQTPGQGLQFLFEYFSETQRNKGNFPGRFSGRQFSNSRSEMNVSTLELGDSALYLCASSWGTSGSYNEQFFGPGTRLTVL.

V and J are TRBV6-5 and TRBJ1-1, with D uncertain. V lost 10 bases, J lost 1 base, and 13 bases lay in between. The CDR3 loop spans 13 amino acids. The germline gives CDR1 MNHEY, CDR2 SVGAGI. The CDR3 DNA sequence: TGTGCCACCACCGAAAACTCGAACACTGAAGCTTTCTTT. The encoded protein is CATTENSNTEAFF.

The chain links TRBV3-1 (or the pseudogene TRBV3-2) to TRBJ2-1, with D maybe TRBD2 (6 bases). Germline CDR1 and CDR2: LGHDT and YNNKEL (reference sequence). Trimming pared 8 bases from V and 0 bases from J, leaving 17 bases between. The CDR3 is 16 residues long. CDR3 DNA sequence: TGTGCCAGCGGAGCGCGTCGCGGGGCCTCCTACAATGAGCAGTTCTTC. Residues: CASGARRGASYNEQFF.

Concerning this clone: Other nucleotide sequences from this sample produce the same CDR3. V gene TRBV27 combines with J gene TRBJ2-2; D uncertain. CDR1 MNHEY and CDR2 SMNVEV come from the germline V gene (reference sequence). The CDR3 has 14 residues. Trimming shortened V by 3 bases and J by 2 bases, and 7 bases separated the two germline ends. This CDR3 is CASSFRGNTGELFF. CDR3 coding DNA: TGTGCCAGCAGTTTCAGAGGAAACACCGGGGAGCTGTTTTTT.

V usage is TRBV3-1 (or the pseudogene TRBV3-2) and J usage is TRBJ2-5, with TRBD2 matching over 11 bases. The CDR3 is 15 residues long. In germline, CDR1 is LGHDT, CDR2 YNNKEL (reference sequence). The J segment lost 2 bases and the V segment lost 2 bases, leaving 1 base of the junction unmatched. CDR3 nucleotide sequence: TGTGCCAGCAGCCAATTAGCGGGAGGGCAAGAGACCCAGTACTTC. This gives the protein CASSQLAGGQETQYF.

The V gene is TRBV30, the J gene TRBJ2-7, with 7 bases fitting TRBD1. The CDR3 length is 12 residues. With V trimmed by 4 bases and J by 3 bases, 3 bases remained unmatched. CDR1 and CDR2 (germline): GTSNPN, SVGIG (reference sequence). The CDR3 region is CAWMDRNYEQYV. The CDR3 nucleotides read TGTGCCTGGATGGACAGGAACTACGAGCAGTACGTC.

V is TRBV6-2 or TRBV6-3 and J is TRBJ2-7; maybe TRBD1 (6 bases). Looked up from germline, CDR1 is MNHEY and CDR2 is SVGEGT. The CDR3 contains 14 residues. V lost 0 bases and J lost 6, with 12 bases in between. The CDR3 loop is CASSYSRGSGEQYV. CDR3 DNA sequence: TGTGCCAGCAGTTACTCGAGGGGGTCGGGCGAGCAGTACGTC.

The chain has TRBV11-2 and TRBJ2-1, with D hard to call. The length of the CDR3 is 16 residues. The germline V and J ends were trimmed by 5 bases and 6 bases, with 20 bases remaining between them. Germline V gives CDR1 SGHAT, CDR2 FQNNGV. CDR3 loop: CASSPQTVGPFNEQFF. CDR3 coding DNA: TGTGCCAGCAGCCCGCAGACCGTGGGCCCGTTCAATGAGCAGTTCTTC. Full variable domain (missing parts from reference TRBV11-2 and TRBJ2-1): EAGVAQSPRYKIIEKRQSVAFWCNPISGHATLYWYQQILGQGPKLLIQFQNNGVVDDSQLPKDRFSAERLKGVDSTLKIQPAKLEDSAVYLCASSPQTVGPFNEQFFGPGTRLTVL.

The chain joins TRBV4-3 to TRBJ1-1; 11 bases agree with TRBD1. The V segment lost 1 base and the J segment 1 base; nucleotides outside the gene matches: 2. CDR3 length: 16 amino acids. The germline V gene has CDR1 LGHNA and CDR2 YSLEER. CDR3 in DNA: TGCGCCAGCAGCCAAGGGACAGGGGGCGGGAACACTGAAGCTTTCTTT. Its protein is CASSQGTGGGNTEAFF.

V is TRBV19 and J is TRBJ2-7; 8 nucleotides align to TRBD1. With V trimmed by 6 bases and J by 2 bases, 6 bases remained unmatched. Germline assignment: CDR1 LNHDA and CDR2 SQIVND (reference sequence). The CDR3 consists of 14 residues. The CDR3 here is CASSSDRDPYEQYV. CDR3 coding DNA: TGTGCCAGTAGCTCGGACAGGGACCCCTACGAGCAGTACGTC.

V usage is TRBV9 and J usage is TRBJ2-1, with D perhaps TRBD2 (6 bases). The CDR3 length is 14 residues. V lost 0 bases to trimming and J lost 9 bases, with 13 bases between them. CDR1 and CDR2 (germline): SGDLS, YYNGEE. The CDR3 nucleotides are TGTGCCAGCAGCGTAGTTCAGACTAGTAGTGAGCAGTTCTTC. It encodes CASSVVQTSSEQFF. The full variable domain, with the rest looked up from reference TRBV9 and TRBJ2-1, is DSGVTQTPKHLITATGQRVTLRCSPRSGDLSVYWYQQSLDQGLQFLIQYYNGEERAKGNILERFSAQQFPDLHSELNLSSLELGDSALYFCASSVVQTSSEQFFGPGTRLTVL.

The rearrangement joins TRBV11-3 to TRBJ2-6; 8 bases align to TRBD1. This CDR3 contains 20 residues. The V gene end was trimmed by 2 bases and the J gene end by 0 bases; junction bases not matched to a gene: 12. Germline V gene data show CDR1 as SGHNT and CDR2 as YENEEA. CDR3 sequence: CASSLRFSDRVNSGANVLTF. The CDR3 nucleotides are TGTGCCAGCAGCTTAAGGTTTTCGGACAGGGTAAACTCTGGGGCCAACGTCCTGACTTTC.

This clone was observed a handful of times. CDR3 sequence: CASRRVNTEAFF. CDR3 sequence (DNA): TGTGCCAGCAGGAGAGTGAACACTGAAGCTTTCTTT. The V and J genes are TRBV7-9 and TRBJ1-1; D not certain. The V end was cut by 6 bases, the J end by 0 bases, with 5 bases between. The CDR3 totals 12 residues. The germline V gene has CDR1 SEHNR and CDR2 FQNEAQ (reference sequence).

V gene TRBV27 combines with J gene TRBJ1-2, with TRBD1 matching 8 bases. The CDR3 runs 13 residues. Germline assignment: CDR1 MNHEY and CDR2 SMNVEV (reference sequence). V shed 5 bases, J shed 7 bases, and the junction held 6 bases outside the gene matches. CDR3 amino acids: CASSMDRAVGYTF. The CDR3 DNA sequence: TGTGCCAGCAGTATGGACAGGGCCGTTGGCTACACCTTC.

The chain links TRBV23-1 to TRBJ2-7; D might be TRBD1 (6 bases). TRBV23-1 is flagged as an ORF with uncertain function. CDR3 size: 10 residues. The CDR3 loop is CSIDWGRPPV. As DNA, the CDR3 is TGCTCCATCGATTGGGGGCGGCCCCCCGTC.